This T cell receptor beta chain comes out of a study of control samples from healthy donors and cancer patients. Produced via immunoSEQ multiplex PCR; TCRdb's table is partial and in-frame only. This table holds approximately 160,000 clones, roughly 92% found once. The length of the CDR3 is 14 residues. Germline V lookup: CDR1 GTSNPN, CDR2 SVGIG (reference sequence). V was cut by 3 bases and J by 8 bases, with 19 bases left in between. Sequencing was carried out using blood. The sequence derives from a woman in her 30s in good health. This sequence joins TRBV30 and TRBJ1-1, with D tentatively TRBD1 (6 bases). In nucleotides, the CDR3 is TGTGCCTGGAGACCCATTCGATGGGGGCGGGAAGCTTTCTTT. Translation: CAWRPIRWGREAFF.